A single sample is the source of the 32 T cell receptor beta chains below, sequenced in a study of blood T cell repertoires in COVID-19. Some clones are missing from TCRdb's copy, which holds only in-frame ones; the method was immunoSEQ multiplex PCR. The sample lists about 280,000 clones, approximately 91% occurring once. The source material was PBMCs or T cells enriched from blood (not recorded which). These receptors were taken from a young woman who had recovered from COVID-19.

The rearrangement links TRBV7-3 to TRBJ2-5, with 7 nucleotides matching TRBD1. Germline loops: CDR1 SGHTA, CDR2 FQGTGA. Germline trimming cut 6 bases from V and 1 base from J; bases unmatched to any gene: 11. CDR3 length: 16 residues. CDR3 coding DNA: TGTGCCAGCAGTACAGGGGCCCTCGATATCCAAGAGACCCAGTACTTC. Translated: CASSTGALDIQETQYF.

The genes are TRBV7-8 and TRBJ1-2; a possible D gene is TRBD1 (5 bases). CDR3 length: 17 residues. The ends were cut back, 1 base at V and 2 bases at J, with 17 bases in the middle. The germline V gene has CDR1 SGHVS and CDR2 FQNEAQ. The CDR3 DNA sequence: TGTGCCAGCAGCTTAGTGCTCCGACAGACTCGAAACTATGGCTACACCTTC. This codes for CASSLVLRQTRNYGYTF.

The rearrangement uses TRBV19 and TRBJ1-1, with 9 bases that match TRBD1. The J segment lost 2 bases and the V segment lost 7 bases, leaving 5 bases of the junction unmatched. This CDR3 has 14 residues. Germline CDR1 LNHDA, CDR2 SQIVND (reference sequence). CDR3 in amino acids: CASTDRGGNTEAFF. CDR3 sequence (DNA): TGTGCCAGTACGGACAGGGGAGGAAACACTGAAGCTTTCTTT.

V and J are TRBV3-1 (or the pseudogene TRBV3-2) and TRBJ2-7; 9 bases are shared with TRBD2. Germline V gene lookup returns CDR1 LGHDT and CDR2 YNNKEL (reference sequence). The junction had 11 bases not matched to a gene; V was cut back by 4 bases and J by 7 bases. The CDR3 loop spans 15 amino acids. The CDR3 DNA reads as TGTGCCAGCAGCCTCCTTGGCGGGAGGGTGGGGGAGCAGTACTTC. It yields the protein CASSLLGGRVGEQYF.

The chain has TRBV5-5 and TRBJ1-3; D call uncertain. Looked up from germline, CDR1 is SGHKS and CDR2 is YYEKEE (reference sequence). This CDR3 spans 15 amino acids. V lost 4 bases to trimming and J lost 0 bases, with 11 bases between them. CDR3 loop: CASSPSLSSGNTIYF. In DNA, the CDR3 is TGTGCCAGCAGCCCAAGTTTGAGCTCTGGAAACACCATATATTTT.

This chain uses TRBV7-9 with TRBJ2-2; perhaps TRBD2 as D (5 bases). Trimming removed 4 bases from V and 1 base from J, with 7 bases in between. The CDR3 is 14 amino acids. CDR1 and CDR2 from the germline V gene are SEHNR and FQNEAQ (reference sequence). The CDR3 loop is CASSYGMNTGELFF. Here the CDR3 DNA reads TGTGCCAGCAGCTACGGGATGAACACCGGGGAGCTGTTTTTT. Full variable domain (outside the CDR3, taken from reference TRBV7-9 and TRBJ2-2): DTGVSQNPRHKITKRGQNVTFRCDPISEHNRLYWYRQTLGQGPEFLTYFQNEAQLEKSRLLSDRFSAERPKGSFSTLEIQRTEQGDSAMYLCASSYGMNTGELFFGEGSRLTVL.

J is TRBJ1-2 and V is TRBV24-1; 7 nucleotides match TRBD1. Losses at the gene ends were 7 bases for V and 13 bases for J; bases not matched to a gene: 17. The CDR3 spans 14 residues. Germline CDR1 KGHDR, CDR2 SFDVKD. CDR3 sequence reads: CATSTPTSTGPFTF. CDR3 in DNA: TGTGCCACCAGCACTCCCACCTCGACAGGGCCTTTCACCTTC.

CDR3: CASSQGPGVEAGELFF. The CDR3 DNA follows: TGTGCCAGCAGCCAAGGTCCGGGAGTCGAGGCCGGGGAGCTGTTTTTT. The V call is TRBV3-1 (or the pseudogene TRBV3-2), the J call TRBJ2-2; the D gene is possibly TRBD2 (6 bases). Germline V gives CDR1 LGHDT, CDR2 YNNKEL (reference sequence). V gave up 1 base and J gave up 6 bases, with 15 bases separating them. CDR3 length equals 16 residues.

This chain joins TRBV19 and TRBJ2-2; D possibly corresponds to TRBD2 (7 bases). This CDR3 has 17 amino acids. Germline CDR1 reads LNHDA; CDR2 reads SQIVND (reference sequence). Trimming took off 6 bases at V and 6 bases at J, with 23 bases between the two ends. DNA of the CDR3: TGTGCCAGTAGCACCCATCTGGGGGGGACAATTCCCGGGGAGCTGTTTTTT. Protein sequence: CASSTHLGGTIPGELFF. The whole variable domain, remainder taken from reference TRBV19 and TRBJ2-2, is DGGITQSPKYLFRKEGQNVTLSCEQNLNHDAMYWYRQDPGQGLRLIYYSQIVNDFQKGDIAEGYSVSREKKESFPLTVTSAQKNPTAFYLCASSTHLGGTIPGELFFGEGSRLTVL.

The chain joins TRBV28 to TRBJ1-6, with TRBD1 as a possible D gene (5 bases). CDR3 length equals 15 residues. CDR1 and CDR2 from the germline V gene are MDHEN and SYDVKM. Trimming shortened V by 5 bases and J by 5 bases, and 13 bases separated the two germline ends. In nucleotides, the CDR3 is TGTGCCAGCAGTACCCCGACAGATAATAATTCACCCCTCCACTTT. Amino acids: CASSTPTDNNSPLHF.

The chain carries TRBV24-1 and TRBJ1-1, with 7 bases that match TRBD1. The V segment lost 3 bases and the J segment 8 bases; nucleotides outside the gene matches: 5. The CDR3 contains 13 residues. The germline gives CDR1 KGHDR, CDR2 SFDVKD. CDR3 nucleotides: TGTGCCACCAGTGATGGGACAGACGAAGAAGCTTTCTTT. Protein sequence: CATSDGTDEEAFF.

The CDR3 region is CASTQGHNSPLHF. The CDR3 bases are TGTGCCAGCACGCAGGGGCATAATTCACCCCTCCACTTT. The chain couples TRBV6-5 to TRBJ1-6; TRBD1 might be the D (6 bases). CDR1 and CDR2 (germline): MNHEY, SVGAGI. Trimming removed 7 bases from V and 5 bases from J, with 9 bases in between. The CDR3 has 13 amino acids.

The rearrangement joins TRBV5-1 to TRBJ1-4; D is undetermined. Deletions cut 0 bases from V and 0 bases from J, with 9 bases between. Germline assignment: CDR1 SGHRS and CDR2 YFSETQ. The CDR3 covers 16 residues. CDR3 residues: CASSLVGSTTNEKLFF. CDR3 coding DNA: TGCGCCAGCAGCTTGGTAGGGAGCACAACTAATGAAAAACTGTTTTTT.

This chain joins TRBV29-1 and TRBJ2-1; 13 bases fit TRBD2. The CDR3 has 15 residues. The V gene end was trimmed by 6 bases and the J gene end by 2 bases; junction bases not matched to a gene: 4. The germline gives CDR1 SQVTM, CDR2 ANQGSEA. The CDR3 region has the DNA TGCAGCGTGGGAGGACTAGCGGGGGCCTACAATGAGCAGTTCTTC. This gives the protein CSVGGLAGAYNEQFF.

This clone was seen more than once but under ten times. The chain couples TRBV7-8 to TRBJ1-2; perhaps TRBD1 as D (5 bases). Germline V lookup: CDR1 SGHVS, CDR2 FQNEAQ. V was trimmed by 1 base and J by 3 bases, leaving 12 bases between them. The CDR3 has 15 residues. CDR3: CASSLVLQGHYGYTF. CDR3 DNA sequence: TGTGCCAGCAGCTTAGTTCTTCAGGGCCACTATGGCTACACCTTC.

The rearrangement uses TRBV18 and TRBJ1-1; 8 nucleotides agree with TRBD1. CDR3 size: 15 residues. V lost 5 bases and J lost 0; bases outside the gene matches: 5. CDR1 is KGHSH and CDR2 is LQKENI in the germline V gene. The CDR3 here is CASSSQGAMNTEAFF. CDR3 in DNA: TGTGCCAGCTCAAGTCAGGGGGCGATGAACACTGAAGCTTTCTTT.

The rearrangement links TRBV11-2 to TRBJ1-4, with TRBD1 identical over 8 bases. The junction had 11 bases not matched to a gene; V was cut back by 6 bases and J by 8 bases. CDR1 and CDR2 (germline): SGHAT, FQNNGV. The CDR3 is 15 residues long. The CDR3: CASSGEQGVGEKLFF. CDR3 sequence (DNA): TGTGCCAGCAGTGGGGAACAGGGGGTGGGAGAAAAACTGTTTTTT. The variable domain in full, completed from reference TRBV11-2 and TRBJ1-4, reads EAGVAQSPRYKIIEKRQSVAFWCNPISGHATLYWYQQILGQGPKLLIQFQNNGVVDDSQLPKDRFSAERLKGVDSTLKIQPAKLEDSAVYLCASSGEQGVGEKLFFGSGTQLSVL.

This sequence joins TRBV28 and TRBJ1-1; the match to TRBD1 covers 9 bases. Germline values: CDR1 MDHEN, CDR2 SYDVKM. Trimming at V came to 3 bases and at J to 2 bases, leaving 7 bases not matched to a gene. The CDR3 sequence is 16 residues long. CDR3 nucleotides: TGTGCCAGCAGTTTTCTACAGGGGGCGGCTAACACTGAAGCTTTCTTT. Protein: CASSFLQGAANTEAFF.

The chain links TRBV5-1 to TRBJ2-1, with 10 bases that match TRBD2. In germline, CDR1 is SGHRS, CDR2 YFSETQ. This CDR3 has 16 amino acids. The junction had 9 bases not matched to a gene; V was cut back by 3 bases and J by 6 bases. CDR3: CASSYTSGEGFNEQFF. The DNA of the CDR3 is TGCGCCAGCAGCTACACTAGCGGGGAGGGCTTCAATGAGCAGTTCTTC.

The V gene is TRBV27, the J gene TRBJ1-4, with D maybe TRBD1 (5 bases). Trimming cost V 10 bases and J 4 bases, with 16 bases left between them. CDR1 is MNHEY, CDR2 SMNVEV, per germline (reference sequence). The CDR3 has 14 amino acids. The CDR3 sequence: CATKIGGRNEKLFF. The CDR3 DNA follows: TGTGCCACCAAGATCGGGGGACGTAATGAAAAACTGTTTTTT. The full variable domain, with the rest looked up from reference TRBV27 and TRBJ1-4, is EAQVTQNPRYLITVTGKKLTVTCSQNMNHEYMSWYRQDPGLGLRQIYYSMNVEVTDKGDVPEGYKVSRKEKRNFPLILESPSPNQTSLYFCATKIGGRNEKLFFGSGTQLSVL.

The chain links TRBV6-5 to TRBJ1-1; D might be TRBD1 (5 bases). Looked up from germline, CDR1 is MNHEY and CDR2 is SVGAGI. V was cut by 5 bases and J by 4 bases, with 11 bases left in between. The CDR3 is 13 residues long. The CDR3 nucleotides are TGTGCCAGCAGTCTAAGACAGCCCACTGAAGCTTTCTTT. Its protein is CASSLRQPTEAFF.

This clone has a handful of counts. Here the CDR3 reads CASSLGRGELETQYF. DNA of the CDR3: TGCGCCAGCAGCTTGGGCAGGGGGGAACTAGAGACCCAGTACTTC. The V call is TRBV5-1, the J call TRBJ2-5, with D possibly being TRBD1 (7 bases). V shed 0 bases and J shed 4 bases, with 13 bases lying between them. This CDR3 is 15 amino acids long. CDR1 is SGHRS, CDR2 YFSETQ, per germline.

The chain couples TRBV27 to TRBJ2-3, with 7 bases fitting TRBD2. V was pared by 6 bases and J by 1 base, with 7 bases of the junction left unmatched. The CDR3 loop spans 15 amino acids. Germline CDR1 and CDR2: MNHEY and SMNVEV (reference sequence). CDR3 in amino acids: CASRIGGSGTDTQYF. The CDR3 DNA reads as TGTGCCAGCAGGATTGGCGGGAGTGGCACAGATACGCAGTATTTT.

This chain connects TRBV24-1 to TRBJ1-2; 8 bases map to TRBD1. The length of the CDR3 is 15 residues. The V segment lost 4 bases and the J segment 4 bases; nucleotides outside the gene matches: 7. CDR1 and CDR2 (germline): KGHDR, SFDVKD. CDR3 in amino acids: CATSDGQGRGYGYTF. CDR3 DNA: TGTGCCACCAGTGACGGACAGGGAAGAGGCTATGGCTACACCTTC.

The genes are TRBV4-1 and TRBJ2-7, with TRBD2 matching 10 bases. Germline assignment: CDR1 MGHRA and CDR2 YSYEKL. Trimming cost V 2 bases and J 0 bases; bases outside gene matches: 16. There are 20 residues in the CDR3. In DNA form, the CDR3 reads TGCGCCAGCAGCCAATTAGGTAGGCCGCGGGCTAGCGGGAGCTCCTACGAGCAGTACTTC. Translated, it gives CASSQLGRPRASGSSYEQYF.

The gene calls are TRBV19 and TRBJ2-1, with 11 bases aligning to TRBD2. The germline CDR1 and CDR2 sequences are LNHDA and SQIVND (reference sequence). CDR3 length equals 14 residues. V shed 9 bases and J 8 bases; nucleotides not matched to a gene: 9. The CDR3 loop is CASRDSGRVDEQFF. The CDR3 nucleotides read TGTGCCAGCCGAGATAGCGGGAGGGTGGATGAGCAGTTCTTC.

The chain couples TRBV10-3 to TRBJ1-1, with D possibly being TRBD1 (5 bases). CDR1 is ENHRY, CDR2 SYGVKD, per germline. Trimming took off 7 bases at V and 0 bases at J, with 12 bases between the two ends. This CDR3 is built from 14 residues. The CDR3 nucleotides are TGTGCCATCAACGGTTCAGGGCTGAACACTGAAGCTTTCTTT. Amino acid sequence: CAINGSGLNTEAFF.

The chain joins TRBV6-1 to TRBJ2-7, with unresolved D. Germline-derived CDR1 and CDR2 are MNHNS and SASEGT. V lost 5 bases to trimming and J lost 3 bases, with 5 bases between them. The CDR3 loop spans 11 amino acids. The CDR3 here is CASSSLYEQYF. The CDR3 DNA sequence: TGTGCCAGCAGTTCTCTCTACGAGCAGTACTTC.

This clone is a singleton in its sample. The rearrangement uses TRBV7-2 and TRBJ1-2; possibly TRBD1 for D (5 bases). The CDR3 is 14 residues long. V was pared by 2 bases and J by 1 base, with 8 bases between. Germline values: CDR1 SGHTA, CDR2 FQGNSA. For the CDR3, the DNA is TGTGCCAGCAGCTTATCAGGGTTTAACTATGGCTACACCTTC. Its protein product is CASSLSGFNYGYTF.

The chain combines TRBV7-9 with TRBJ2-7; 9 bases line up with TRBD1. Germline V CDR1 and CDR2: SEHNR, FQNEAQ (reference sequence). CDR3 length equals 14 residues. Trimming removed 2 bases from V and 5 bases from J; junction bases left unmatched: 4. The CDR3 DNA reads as TGTGCCAGCAGCTTATCCGGACAGGGGAACGAGCAGTACTTC. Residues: CASSLSGQGNEQYF.

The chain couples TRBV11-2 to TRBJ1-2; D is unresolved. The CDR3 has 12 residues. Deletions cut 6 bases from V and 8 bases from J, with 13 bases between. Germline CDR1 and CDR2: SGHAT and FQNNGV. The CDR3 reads CASRYGLRGYTF. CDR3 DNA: TGTGCCAGCAGGTACGGACTTCGGGGCTACACCTTC.

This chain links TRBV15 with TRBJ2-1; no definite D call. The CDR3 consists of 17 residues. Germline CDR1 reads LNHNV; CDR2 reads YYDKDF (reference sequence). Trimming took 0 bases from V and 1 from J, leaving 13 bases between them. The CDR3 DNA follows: TGTGCCACCAGCAGAGACGCGAAAGCTAGTTCCTACAATGAGCAGTTCTTC. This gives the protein CATSRDAKASSYNEQFF.